Each of the 14 T cell receptor beta chains below was sequenced from the same sample in a study of CD8+CD57+ T cells in acquired aplastic anemia. Individuals selected for sequencing had exhibited CD8+CD57+ cell expansion on flow cytometry. Genomic DNA provided the template from which TCR beta VDJ and CDR3 profiles were obtained. TCRdb analysed the reads with MiXCR anew, one entry per CDR3 protein. Of around 200,000 distinct CDR3 sequences detected, 40% to 55% appear once; the ten largest clones hold over 7.5%. The source material was sorted CD4+, CD8+, or CD8+CD57+ T cells (not recorded which) from PBMCs. The receptors derive from a human donor with aplastic anemia.

This chain uses TRBV11-1 with TRBJ2-1; TRBD1 aligns across 8 bases. Germline V gene sequence: CDR1 SGHAT, CDR2 FQDESV (reference sequence). The CDR3 extends over 14 amino acids. J was trimmed by 6 bases and V by 7 bases; bases with no gene match: 8. CDR3 sequence (DNA): TGTGCCAGCACCATACAAACAGGGGGCAATGAGCAGTTCTTC. It specifies CASTIQTGGNEQFF.

The chain employs TRBV15 and TRBJ2-1, with D perhaps matching TRBD2 (6 bases). The germline gives CDR1 LNHNV, CDR2 YYDKDF (reference sequence). The CDR3 consists of 16 residues. V was trimmed by 0 bases and J by 0 bases, leaving 9 bases between them. CDR3 bases: TGTGCCACCAGCAGAGAAGGCGGGAACTCCTACAATGAGCAGTTCTTC. Amino acids: CATSREGGNSYNEQFF.

The rearrangement links TRBV2 to TRBJ2-2; D is unclear. The CDR3 runs to 11 residues. With 8 bases removed from V and 5 bases from J, the gap between germline ends came to 6 bases. Germline CDR1 is SNHLY and CDR2 is FYNNEI. The CDR3 sequence: CASGLTGELFF. The CDR3 DNA is TGTGCCAGCGGGCTTACCGGGGAGCTGTTTTTT.

This clonotype occurred many times. The chain links TRBV28 to TRBJ1-6; D perhaps matches TRBD1 (5 bases). The CDR3 totals 15 residues. V shed 6 bases and J shed 6 bases, with 15 bases lying between them. Germline lookup yields CDR1 MDHEN and CDR2 SYDVKM. The CDR3 here is CASRPGDRINSPLHF. The CDR3 nucleotides read TGTGCCAGCAGGCCTGGGGACCGTATTAATTCACCCCTCCACTTT.

Of note for this clonotype: This sequence may be a read error, since a much larger clone differs from it by one base. V and J are TRBV5-1 and TRBJ2-5, with TRBD1 matching 10 bases. Germline trimming cut 4 bases from V and 3 bases from J; bases unmatched to any gene: 6. The germline V gene encodes CDR1 SGHRS and CDR2 YFSETQ. This CDR3 has 15 amino acids. The CDR3 DNA reads as TGCGCCAGCAGCCGACAGGGGGCAATCAAAGAGACCCAGTACTTC. Amino acid sequence: CASSRQGAIKETQYF.

This clonotype was observed many times. Since a much larger clone is just one base distant, this may be a read error. V and J are TRBV10-2 and TRBJ2-7; TRBD1 matches 10 bases. The CDR3 runs to 14 residues. Germline V gene lookup returns CDR1 WSHSY and CDR2 SAAADI. The CDR3 reads CAGRDWDRGHEQYF. The CDR3 DNA is TGCGCCGGCAGAGATTGGGACAGGGGACACGAGCAGTACTTC.

This chain connects TRBV12-5 to TRBJ2-3; 9 bases agree with TRBD1. This CDR3 is 15 amino acids long. With V trimmed by 1 base and J by 1 base, 0 bases remained unmatched. The germline CDR1 and CDR2 sequences are LGHNT and FRNRAP. CDR3 sequence: CASGLGTGGTDTQYF. The DNA for the CDR3 is TGTGCTAGTGGTTTGGGGACAGGGGGCACAGATACGCAGTATTTT.

The V and J genes are TRBV20-1 and TRBJ1-5; no definite D call. The V and J ends lost 5 bases and 1 base respectively, with 9 bases between them. CDR3 length: 13 residues. CDR1 is DFQATT, CDR2 SNEGSKA, per germline (reference sequence). CDR3: CSASSDSNQPQHF. For the CDR3, the DNA is TGCAGTGCTTCCTCGGACAGCAATCAGCCCCAGCATTTT.

At least ten counts were recorded for this clonotype. This sequence joins TRBV7-9 and TRBJ2-5, with D possibly TRBD1 on 5 matching bases. V shed 1 base and J shed 4 bases, with 13 bases lying between them. Germline V gives CDR1 SEHNR, CDR2 FQNEAQ (reference sequence). This CDR3 has 15 residues. CDR3 loop: CASSLVRIRGETQYF. In DNA form, the CDR3 reads TGTGCCAGCAGCTTAGTACGGATTAGGGGAGAGACCCAGTACTTC. Variable domain in full (rest from reference TRBV7-9 and TRBJ2-5): DTGVSQNPRHKITKRGQNVTFRCDPISEHNRLYWYRQTLGQGPEFLTYFQNEAQLEKSRLLSDRFSAERPKGSFSTLEIQRTEQGDSAMYLCASSLVRIRGETQYFGPGTRLLVL.

In its sample, this clonotype was seen a few times. The V and J genes are TRBV24-1 and TRBJ2-3, with D possibly TRBD2 on 6 matching bases. This CDR3 has 13 amino acids. Germline V CDR1 and CDR2: KGHDR, SFDVKD. The V and J ends lost 11 bases and 1 base respectively, with 12 bases between them. The CDR3 here is CAIRSGGTDTQYF. The CDR3 coding sequence is TGTGCCATAAGGTCGGGAGGCACAGATACGCAGTATTTT.

The rearrangement uses TRBV10-1 and TRBJ2-1; 11 bases fit TRBD1. The CDR3 extends over 14 amino acids. The V and J ends lost 3 bases and 7 bases, in that order; junction bases with no gene match: 2. The germline CDR1 and CDR2 sequences are WNHNN and SYGVQD (reference sequence). CDR3 region: CASSDRDRGNEQFF. The CDR3, as DNA: TGCGCCAGCAGTGACCGGGACAGGGGGAATGAGCAGTTCTTC.

This clonotype was observed at least ten times. The chain employs TRBV5-1 and TRBJ1-1; TRBD1 might be the D (6 bases). V shed 6 bases and J shed 8 bases, with 23 bases lying between them. The CDR3 is 15 residues long. Germline V lookup: CDR1 SGHRS, CDR2 YFSETQ. CDR3 nucleotide sequence: TGCGCCAGCAAGAACCTCGAACTGAGGGGGACCGAAGCTTTCTTT. Amino acid sequence: CASKNLELRGTEAFF.

The chain joins TRBV4-3 to TRBJ1-2, with D hard to call. Germline loops: CDR1 LGHNA, CDR2 YSLEER. V gave up 1 base and J gave up 4 bases, with 22 bases separating them. The CDR3 consists of 18 residues. CDR3 nucleotides: TGCGCCAGCAGCCAAGCATTATCTCGTCCTGGCCTAGGCTATGGCTACACCTTC. This codes for CASSQALSRPGLGYGYTF.

The rearrangement uses TRBV6-1 and TRBJ1-2; D gene uncertain. The length of the CDR3 is 17 residues. Germline loops: CDR1 MNHNS, CDR2 SASEGT. Trimming cost V 6 bases and J 3 bases, with 23 bases left between them. The CDR3: CASSPPRRSGRYYGYTF. In DNA form, the CDR3 reads TGTGCCAGCAGCCCTCCCCGCCGAAGCGGAAGGTACTATGGCTACACCTTC.